The 21 T cell receptor beta chains below come from one sample, sequenced in a study of cytomegalovirus exposure and HLA in healthy donors. Amplification used 60 Vbeta primers and 13 Jbeta primers. The table came from immunoSEQ multiplex PCR; TCRdb's copy has only in-frame clones and leaves some out. The sample contains around 180,000 clones, over 60% of which appear only once. The source material was PBMCs. The receptors were gathered from a girl between 5 and 17 years old in good health and CMV-seronegative.

The rearrangement links TRBV6-5 to TRBJ2-3; the match to TRBD2 covers 9 bases. CDR3 size: 14 residues. Losses at the gene ends were 5 bases for V and 3 bases for J; bases not matched to a gene: 3. Germline values: CDR1 MNHEY, CDR2 SVGAGI. Written as DNA, the CDR3 is TGTGCCAGCAGTCCCGGACTAGCGACAGATACGCAGTATTTT. Translating it yields CASSPGLATDTQYF.

The V call is TRBV5-1, the J call TRBJ2-7; 11 positions agree with TRBD1. The germline V gene has CDR1 SGHRS and CDR2 YFSETQ. V lost 5 bases to trimming and J lost 5 bases; unmatched junction nucleotides: 6. The CDR3 is made up of 14 amino acids. The CDR3 bases are TGCGCCAGCAGGTCGGACAGGGGGCAGGACGAGCAGTACTTC. Encoded protein: CASRSDRGQDEQYF.

V and J are TRBV18 and TRBJ1-4, with 11 bases lining up with TRBD1. Germline values: CDR1 KGHSH, CDR2 LQKENI. V lost 3 bases and J lost 8; bases outside the gene matches: 8. The CDR3 loop spans 16 amino acids. Written as DNA, the CDR3 is TGTGCCAGCTCACCCAGAAATGGACAGGGGGCGGAAAAACTGTTTTTT. This sequence encodes CASSPRNGQGAEKLFF.

Here the CDR3 reads CASSPGTGDNEQFF. CDR3 bases: TGTGCCAGCAGTCCCGGGACAGGGGACAATGAGCAGTTCTTC. The chain combines TRBV6-5 with TRBJ2-1; 10 nucleotides match TRBD1. Trimming cost V 5 bases and J 5 bases; bases outside gene matches: 3. CDR3 length equals 14 residues. The germline CDR1 and CDR2 sequences are MNHEY and SVGAGI.

The gene calls are TRBV6-1 and TRBJ1-5; no definite D call. Trimming took 5 bases from V and 3 from J, leaving 14 bases between them. Germline loops: CDR1 MNHNS, CDR2 SASEGT. This CDR3 is 15 amino acids long. CDR3 region: CASSTATALNQPQHF. In nucleotides, the CDR3 is TGTGCCAGCAGTACGGCTACAGCTCTCAATCAGCCCCAGCATTTT.

The chain carries TRBV12-5 and TRBJ1-1; 10 bases line up with TRBD1. The CDR3 runs to 16 residues. CDR1 and CDR2 (germline): LGHNT, FRNRAP. The V and J ends lost 5 bases and 4 bases, in that order; junction bases with no gene match: 10. Here the CDR3 reads CASGTSDRGLGTEAFF. The CDR3 region has the DNA TGTGCTAGTGGTACATCTGACAGGGGGCTCGGCACTGAAGCTTTCTTT.

This clone was detected only a few times. This CDR3 is CAISSQGGLITEAFF. The DNA of the CDR3 is TGTGCCATCAGCTCTCAGGGGGGTTTGATCACTGAAGCTTTCTTT. The chain employs TRBV10-3 and TRBJ1-1; 7 bases line up with TRBD1. The germline V gene encodes CDR1 ENHRY and CDR2 SYGVKD. The length of the CDR3 is 15 residues. Trimming cost V 6 bases and J 4 bases; bases outside gene matches: 11.

The V gene is TRBV19, the J gene TRBJ1-1; 8 nucleotides match TRBD1. V lost 0 bases, J lost 2 bases, and 5 bases stayed unmatched. Germline V gene lookup returns CDR1 LNHDA and CDR2 SQIVND (reference sequence). This CDR3 contains 16 residues. The CDR3 protein is CASSIDRTGRNTEAFF. CDR3 DNA: TGTGCCAGTAGTATAGACCGGACAGGGAGAAACACTGAAGCTTTCTTT.

This chain links TRBV2 with TRBJ2-3; 8 nucleotides agree with TRBD2. There are 17 residues in the CDR3. Trimming at V came to 5 bases and at J to 6 bases, leaving 16 bases not matched to a gene. Per the germline V gene, CDR1 is SNHLY and CDR2 is FYNNEI. The CDR3: CASSSRMGLEKGDTQYF. The CDR3 nucleotides are TGTGCCAGCAGTTCGAGAATGGGACTAGAAAAGGGGGATACGCAGTATTTT.

This clone was found a few times. The V call is TRBV30, the J call TRBJ2-1; 7 nucleotides match TRBD2. The germline V gene has CDR1 GTSNPN and CDR2 SVGIG (reference sequence). The CDR3 is 15 amino acids. V shed 3 bases, J shed 4 bases, and the junction held 9 bases outside the gene matches. CDR3 sequence reads: CAWRRWGGEYNEQFF. For the CDR3, the DNA is TGTGCCTGGAGGAGGTGGGGGGGGGAATACAATGAGCAGTTCTTC.

The genes are TRBV13 and TRBJ2-3, with D possibly being TRBD1 (7 bases). Germline V gene data show CDR1 as PRHDT and CDR2 as FYEKMQ (reference sequence). The V and J ends lost 5 bases and 6 bases respectively, with 15 bases between them. This CDR3 has 14 residues. CDR3 region: CASSGDRAGDTQYF. Written as DNA, the CDR3 is TGTGCCAGCAGCGGCGACAGGGCGGGGGATACGCAGTATTTT.

The chain employs TRBV6-5 and TRBJ1-1, with 7 bases matching TRBD1. Germline CDR1 MNHEY, CDR2 SVGAGI. With 7 bases clipped from V and 7 bases from J, the junction kept 9 bases outside the gene matches. The CDR3 length is 13 residues. The CDR3 sequence is CASNRDRGYEAFF. The CDR3 DNA sequence: TGTGCCAGCAACAGGGACAGAGGGTATGAAGCTTTCTTT.

V is TRBV2 and J is TRBJ1-6, with D perhaps TRBD1 (5 bases). Germline assignment: CDR1 SNHLY and CDR2 FYNNEI. The length of the CDR3 is 14 residues. The germline V and J ends were trimmed by 3 bases and 3 bases, with 6 bases remaining between them. DNA of the CDR3: TGTGCCAGCAGTGACGGGGGCTATAATTCACCCCTCCACTTT. It codes for CASSDGGYNSPLHF.

This clone came up a few times. The V call is TRBV18, the J call TRBJ1-2, with 7 bases fitting TRBD1. Losses at the gene ends were 3 bases for V and 3 bases for J; bases not matched to a gene: 7. Germline CDR1 KGHSH, CDR2 LQKENI. The CDR3 is 15 amino acids. The CDR3 loop reads CASSPLDRADYGYTF. CDR3 bases: TGTGCCAGCTCACCTTTAGACAGGGCGGACTATGGCTACACCTTC.

The chain carries TRBV5-1 and TRBJ2-2; TRBD2 might be the D (6 bases). This CDR3 is 16 amino acids long. Per germline, CDR1 SGHRS and CDR2 YFSETQ. V dropped 2 bases and J dropped 5 bases, with 16 bases sitting between them. The CDR3 region is CASSFLRDSVTGELFF. DNA for the CDR3: TGCGCCAGCAGCTTCCTCCGGGACTCAGTAACCGGGGAGCTGTTTTTT. Looking up the rest from reference TRBV5-1 and TRBJ2-2 gives the full variable domain: KAGVTQTPRYLIKTRGQQVTLSCSPISGHRSVSWYQQTPGQGLQFLFEYFSETQRNKGNFPGRFSGRQFSNSRSEMNVSTLELGDSALYLCASSFLRDSVTGELFFGEGSRLTVL.

This rearrangement joins TRBV6-1 to TRBJ1-1; the D is unclear. Germline V lookup: CDR1 MNHNS, CDR2 SASEGT. The CDR3 length is 13 residues. V lost 6 bases and J 1 base, leaving 9 bases between the germline ends. The CDR3 is CASSEFKNTEAFF. The CDR3, as DNA: TGTGCCAGCAGCGAGTTTAAGAACACTGAAGCTTTCTTT.

This clone showed up just a few times. The gene calls are TRBV5-1 and TRBJ2-5; 9 bases match TRBD1. The last part of the DNA fits TRBJ2-7 better; the J call may be wrong. This CDR3 is 14 amino acids long. Germline V gene lookup returns CDR1 SGHRS and CDR2 YFSETQ. CDR3 nucleotides: TGCGCCAGCAGCCTACAGGGGGCAATGTACGAGCAGTACTTC. Its translation is CASSLQGAMYEQYF.

The rearrangement joins TRBV7-2 to TRBJ2-3, with 7 bases aligning to TRBD1. Germline values: CDR1 SGHTA, CDR2 FQGNSA. V lost 4 bases and J lost 13; bases outside the gene matches: 14. This CDR3 has 14 residues. Here the CDR3 DNA reads TGTGCCAGCAGCTACACACCTCAACAGGGGTACGAGTATTTT. The encoded protein is CASSYTPQQGYEYF.

The J gene is TRBJ1-5, the V gene TRBV6-1; a possible D gene is TRBD1 (5 bases). The CDR3 has 13 residues. The V end was cut by 3 bases, the J end by 7 bases, with 10 bases between. CDR1 MNHNS and CDR2 SASEGT come from the germline V gene. Here the CDR3 reads CASSDMGQQPQHF. The CDR3 DNA follows: TGTGCCAGCAGTGATATGGGGCAACAGCCCCAGCATTTT.

The V gene is TRBV4-2, the J gene TRBJ2-5; 9 positions match TRBD1. With 4 bases clipped from V and 4 bases from J, the junction kept 10 bases outside the gene matches. Germline values: CDR1 LGHNA, CDR2 YNFKEQ. The CDR3 covers 16 residues. The DNA for the CDR3 is TGTGCCAGCAGCCCCGGGGGACAGGGTGTTCGAGAGACCCAGTACTTC. This encodes CASSPGGQGVRETQYF.

The chain is built from TRBV7-6 and TRBJ1-2, with D hard to call. V lost 3 bases and J 4 bases, leaving 3 bases between the germline ends. Germline CDR1 and CDR2: SGHVS and FNYEAQ. This CDR3 is 11 amino acids long. DNA for the CDR3: TGTGCCAGCAGCTTTAGCTATGGCTACACCTTC. This gives the protein CASSFSYGYTF.